These 10 T cell receptor beta chains were all obtained from the same sample, sequenced in a study of cytomegalovirus exposure and HLA in healthy donors. PCR was performed using 60 Vbeta and 13 Jbeta primers. Libraries were prepared by immunoSEQ multiplex PCR; TCRdb keeps only in-frame clonotypes and omits some of them. This sample's clone table lists under 150,000 clones. Sequenced input: PBMCs. Receptors were obtained from a man aged 35-49 years in good health and CMV-seronegative.

This chain uses TRBV25-1 with TRBJ2-1; 10 bases agree with TRBD1. Germline lookup yields CDR1 MGHDK and CDR2 SYGVNS. J gave up 2 bases and V 7 bases, and 5 bases lay outside the gene matches. This CDR3 comprises 15 residues. CDR3 sequence: CASIQGTGAYNEQFF. The CDR3 DNA sequence: TGTGCCAGCATCCAGGGGACAGGGGCCTACAATGAGCAGTTCTTC.

In DNA, the CDR3 is TGTGCCAGCAGCTTAGAGGGGGCAGGGGGGAGCACTGAAGCTTTCTTT. It yields the protein CASSLEGAGGSTEAFF. This chain joins TRBV7-2 and TRBJ1-1, with 7 bases matching TRBD1. Germline V gives CDR1 SGHTA, CDR2 FQGNSA. The ends lost 1 base at V and 4 bases at J; junction bases unmatched: 9. The CDR3 spans 16 residues. Complete variable domain (other parts from reference TRBV7-2 and TRBJ1-1): GAGVSQSPSNKVTEKGKDVELRCDPISGHTALYWYRQSLGQGLEFLIYFQGNSAPDKSGLPSDRFSAERTGGSVSTLTIQRTQQEDSAVYLCASSLEGAGGSTEAFFGQGTRLTVV.

This chain's CDR3 is CSARTESYEQYF. The CDR3 bases are TGCAGCGCCAGGACAGAGTCCTACGAGCAGTACTTC. The J gene is TRBJ2-7, the V gene TRBV29-1, with a weak D call TRBD1 (6 bases). Trimming shortened V by 7 bases and J by 1 base, and 11 bases separated the two germline ends. The germline CDR1 and CDR2 sequences are SQVTM and ANQGSEA. The CDR3 sequence is 12 residues long.

The gene calls are TRBV7-2 and TRBJ2-2, with D possibly matching TRBD2 (6 bases). Per germline, CDR1 SGHTA and CDR2 FQGNSA. The CDR3 sequence is 15 residues long. V lost 0 bases to trimming and J lost 1 base, with 6 bases between them. CDR3 DNA sequence: TGTGCCAGCAGCTTAGCAGCGGGGAACACCGGGGAGCTGTTTTTT. It codes for CASSLAAGNTGELFF. Together with reference TRBV7-2 and TRBJ2-2, the CDR3 gives the full variable domain: GAGVSQSPSNKVTEKGKDVELRCDPISGHTALYWYRQSLGQGLEFLIYFQGNSAPDKSGLPSDRFSAERTGGSVSTLTIQRTQQEDSAVYLCASSLAAGNTGELFFGEGSRLTVL.

The J gene is TRBJ1-1, the V gene TRBV6-9; D is possibly TRBD1 (6 bases). CDR1 is MNHGY and CDR2 is SVAAGI in the germline V gene. Trimming left V 1 base short and J 1 base short, with 10 bases between. The CDR3 totals 15 residues. CDR3 nucleotide sequence: TGTGCCAGCAGTTATTTCGACAGGCGGAACACTGAAGCTTTCTTT. Protein: CASSYFDRRNTEAFF.

This rearrangement joins TRBV7-7 to TRBJ2-1; D possibly corresponds to TRBD2 (7 bases). Germline V gives CDR1 SSHAT, CDR2 FNYEAQ (reference sequence). The CDR3 runs 17 residues. V dropped 0 bases and J dropped 1 base, with 13 bases sitting between them. The CDR3 bases are TGTGCCAGCAGCTTAGCGGGGGGGCAACGATCCTACAATGAGCAGTTCTTC. Its translation: CASSLAGGQRSYNEQFF.

The rearrangement joins TRBV2 to TRBJ1-4; 8 nucleotides match TRBD1. The CDR3 covers 15 residues. With 0 bases clipped from V and 11 bases from J, the junction kept 8 bases outside the gene matches. In germline, CDR1 is SNHLY, CDR2 FYNNEI. The chain's CDR3 is CASSEARDRGGKLFF. CDR3 DNA: TGTGCCAGCAGTGAAGCGCGCGACAGGGGAGGGAAACTGTTTTTT.

The chain carries TRBV11-3 and TRBJ1-6, with D unclear. V shed 5 bases and J shed 5 bases, with 19 bases lying between them. Germline CDR1 is SGHNT and CDR2 is YENEEA. The CDR3 runs 17 residues. The DNA of the CDR3 is TGTGCCAGCAGCATAGGAGGACCTCGGAGGAATAATTCACCCCTCCACTTT. As protein: CASSIGGPRRNNSPLHF. The full variable domain, in which reference TRBV11-3 and TRBJ1-6 provide the parts outside the CDR3, is EAGVVQSPRYKIIEKKQPVAFWCNPISGHNTLYWYLQNLGQGPELLIRYENEEAVDDSQLPKDRFSAERLKGVDSTLKIQPAELGDSAVYLCASSIGGPRRNNSPLHFGNGTRLTVT.

In DNA, the CDR3 is TGTGCCAGCAAAGGGGACGGGGAGCTGTTTTTT. As protein: CASKGDGELFF. V gene TRBV2 combines with J gene TRBJ2-2, with D possibly being TRBD1 (5 bases). The CDR3 totals 11 residues. The V gene's germline CDR1 is SNHLY and CDR2 FYNNEI. V was shortened by 7 bases and J by 7 bases, with 7 bases between the two germline ends.

The chain uses TRBV19 and TRBJ2-3; 9 bases fit TRBD1. The CDR3 is 15 residues long. Per germline, CDR1 LNHDA and CDR2 SQIVND (reference sequence). The J segment lost 1 base and the V segment lost 5 bases, leaving 4 bases of the junction unmatched. In nucleotides, the CDR3 is TGTGCCAGTAGTCACCGGGACAGGGGCACAGATACGCAGTATTTT. Protein sequence: CASSHRDRGTDTQYF.